Included here is one T cell receptor beta chain sequence, with context. This entry belongs to a study of blood T cell repertoires in COVID-19. For the study at large: Both acute and convalescent COVID-19 samples were obtained from the United States, Italy and Spain. PBMCs, B-cell-depleted T cells, or T cells were the source of the cDNA or gDNA that made up the material.

Under the authors' procedure: Using reference gene primer amplification, nucleated cell counts were estimated. Here immunoSEQ multiplex PCR was the method, and the copy in TCRdb shows in-frame clones only, minus some. V, J and clone size are taken as reported in that table, and D and trimming were inferred from the DNA itself. The data show approximately 220,000 clones, approximately 84% seen once. This TCR came from a woman in her twenties or thirties who had recovered from COVID-19. Source material: peripheral blood.

CDR3 loop: CASSLGLAGVGDTQYF. CDR3 coding DNA: TGCGCCAGCAGCTTGGGGCTAGCGGGAGTTGGGGATACGCAGTATTTT. The chain links TRBV5-1 to TRBJ2-3, with TRBD2 identical over 10 bases. Trimming cost V 0 bases and J 6 bases; bases outside gene matches: 7. The CDR3 runs to 16 residues. Looked up from germline, CDR1 is SGHRS and CDR2 is YFSETQ.